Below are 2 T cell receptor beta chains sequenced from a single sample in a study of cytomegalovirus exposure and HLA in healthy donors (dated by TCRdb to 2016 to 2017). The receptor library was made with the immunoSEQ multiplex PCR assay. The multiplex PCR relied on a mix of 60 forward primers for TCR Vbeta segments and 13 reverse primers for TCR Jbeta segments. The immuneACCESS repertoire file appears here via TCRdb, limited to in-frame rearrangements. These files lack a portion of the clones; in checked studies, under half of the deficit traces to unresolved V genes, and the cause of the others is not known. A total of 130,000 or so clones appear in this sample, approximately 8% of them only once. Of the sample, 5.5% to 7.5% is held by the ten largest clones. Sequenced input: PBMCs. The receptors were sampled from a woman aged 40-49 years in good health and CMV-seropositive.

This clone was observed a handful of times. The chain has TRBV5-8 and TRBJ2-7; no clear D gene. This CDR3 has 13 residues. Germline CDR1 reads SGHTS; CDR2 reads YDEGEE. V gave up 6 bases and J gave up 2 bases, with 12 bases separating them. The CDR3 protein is CASTGPDTYEQYF. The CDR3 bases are TGTGCCAGCACTGGGCCAGATACCTACGAGCAGTACTTC.

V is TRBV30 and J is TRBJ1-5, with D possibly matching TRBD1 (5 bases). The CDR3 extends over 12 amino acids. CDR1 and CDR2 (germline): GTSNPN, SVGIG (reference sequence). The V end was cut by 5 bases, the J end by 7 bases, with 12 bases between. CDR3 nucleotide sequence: TGTGCCTGGGGGGGGTCAGGGCAGCCCCAGCATTTT. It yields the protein CAWGGSGQPQHF.